This TCR beta chain was captured in a study of blood T cells in healthy people across ages. Findings and limits, study-wide: Whereas aged donors had fewer naive CD4+ cells, long-lived donors had more of them and higher diversity. Estimated diversity, derived from one million T cells, was regarded as an underestimate.

Combining a sample-barcoded 5' primer with a J-beta primer mix, a second PCR ran for about 7 to 11 cycles. MiXCR was run by TCRdb on the 5' RACE reads, yielding one entry per CDR3 protein. Found here are about 1 million distinct CDR3 sequences, 40% to 50% of them singletons; the top ten hold approximately 20%. This clonotype has just a few counts. Its antigen is unidentified. Looked up from germline, CDR1 is LGHDT and CDR2 is YNNKEL (reference sequence). This CDR3 has 17 residues. V lost 1 base and J lost 3; bases outside the gene matches: 7. The sequence was obtained from a woman aged 55 to 70 in good health. The gene calls are TRBV3-1 and TRBJ2-1, with 9 positions matching TRBD2. The sequenced sample consisted of blood. The DNA for the CDR3 is TGTGCCAGCAGCCAAGGAAGGGCTAGCGGGGTCTACAATGAGCAGTTCTTC. It translates to CASSQGRASGVYNEQFF.